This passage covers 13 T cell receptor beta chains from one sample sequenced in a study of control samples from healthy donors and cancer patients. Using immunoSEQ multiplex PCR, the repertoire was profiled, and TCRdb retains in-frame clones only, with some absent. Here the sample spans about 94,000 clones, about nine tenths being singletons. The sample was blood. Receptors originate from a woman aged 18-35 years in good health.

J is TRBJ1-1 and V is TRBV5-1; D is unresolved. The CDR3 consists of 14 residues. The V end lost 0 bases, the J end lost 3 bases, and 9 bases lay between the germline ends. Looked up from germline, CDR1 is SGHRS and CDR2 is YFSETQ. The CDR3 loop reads CASSLAWADTEAFF. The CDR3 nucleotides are TGCGCCAGCAGCTTGGCTTGGGCAGACACTGAAGCTTTCTTT.

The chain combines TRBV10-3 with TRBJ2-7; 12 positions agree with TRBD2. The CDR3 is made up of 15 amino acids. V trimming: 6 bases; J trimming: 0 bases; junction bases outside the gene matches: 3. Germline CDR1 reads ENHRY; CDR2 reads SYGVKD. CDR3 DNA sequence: TGTGCCATCAGCTCGACTAGCGGGGGCTCCTACGAGCAGTACTTC. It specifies CAISSTSGGSYEQYF.

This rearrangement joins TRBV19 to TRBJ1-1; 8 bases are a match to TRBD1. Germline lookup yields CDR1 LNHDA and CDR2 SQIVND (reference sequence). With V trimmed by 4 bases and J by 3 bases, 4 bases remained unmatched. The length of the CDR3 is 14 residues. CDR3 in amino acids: CASSKRQGHTEAFF. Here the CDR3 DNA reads TGTGCCAGTAGTAAAAGACAGGGGCACACTGAAGCTTTCTTT.

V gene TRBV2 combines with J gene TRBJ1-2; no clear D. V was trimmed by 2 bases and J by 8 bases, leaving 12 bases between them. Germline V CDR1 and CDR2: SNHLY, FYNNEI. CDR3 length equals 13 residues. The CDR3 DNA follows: TGTGCCAGCAGTGAATCCGGGAGAGGGGGCTACACCTTC. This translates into CASSESGRGGYTF. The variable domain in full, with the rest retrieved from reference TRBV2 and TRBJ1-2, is EPEVTQTPSHQVTQMGQEVILRCVPISNHLYFYWYRQILGQKVEFLVSFYNNEISEKSEIFDDQFSVERPDGSNFTLKIRSTKLEDSAMYFCASSESGRGGYTFGSGTRLTVV.

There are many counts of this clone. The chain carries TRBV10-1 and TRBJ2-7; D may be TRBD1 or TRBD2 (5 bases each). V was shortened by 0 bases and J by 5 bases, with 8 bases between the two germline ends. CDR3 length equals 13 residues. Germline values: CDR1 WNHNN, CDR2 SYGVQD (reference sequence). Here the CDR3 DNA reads TGCGCCAGCAGTGAGTCGCAGGGAGACGAGCAGTACTTC. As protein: CASSESQGDEQYF.

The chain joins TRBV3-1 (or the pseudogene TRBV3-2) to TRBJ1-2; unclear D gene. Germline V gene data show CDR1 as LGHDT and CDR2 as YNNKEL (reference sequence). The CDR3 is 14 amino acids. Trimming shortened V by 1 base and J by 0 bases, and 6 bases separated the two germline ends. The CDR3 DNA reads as TGTGCCAGCAGCCAAGGATCAGCTAACTATGGCTACACCTTC. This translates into CASSQGSANYGYTF.

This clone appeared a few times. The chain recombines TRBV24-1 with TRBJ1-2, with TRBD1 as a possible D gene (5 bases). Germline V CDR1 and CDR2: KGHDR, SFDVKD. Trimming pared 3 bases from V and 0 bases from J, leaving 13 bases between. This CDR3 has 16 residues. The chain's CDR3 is CATSDHRIEANYGYTF. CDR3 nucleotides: TGTGCCACCAGTGATCACAGGATCGAAGCTAACTATGGCTACACCTTC.

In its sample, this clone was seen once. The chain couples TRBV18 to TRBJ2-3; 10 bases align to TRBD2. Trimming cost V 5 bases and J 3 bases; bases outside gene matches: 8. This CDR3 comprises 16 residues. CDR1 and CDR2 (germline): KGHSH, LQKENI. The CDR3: CASSSTAGGYTDTQYF. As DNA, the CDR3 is TGTGCCAGCTCATCTACAGCGGGGGGGTATACAGATACGCAGTATTTT.

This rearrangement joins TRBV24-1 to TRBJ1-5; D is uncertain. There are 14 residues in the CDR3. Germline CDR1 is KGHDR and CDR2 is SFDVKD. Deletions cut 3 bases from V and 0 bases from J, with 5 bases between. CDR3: CATSDGDSNQPQHF. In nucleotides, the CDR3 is TGTGCCACCAGTGATGGGGATAGCAATCAGCCCCAGCATTTT.

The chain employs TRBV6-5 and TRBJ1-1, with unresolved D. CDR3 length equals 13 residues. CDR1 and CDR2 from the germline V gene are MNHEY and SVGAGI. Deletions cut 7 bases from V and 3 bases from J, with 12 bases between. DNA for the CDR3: TGTGCCAGCACTCTAGAGAGATACACTGAAGCTTTCTTT. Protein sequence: CASTLERYTEAFF.

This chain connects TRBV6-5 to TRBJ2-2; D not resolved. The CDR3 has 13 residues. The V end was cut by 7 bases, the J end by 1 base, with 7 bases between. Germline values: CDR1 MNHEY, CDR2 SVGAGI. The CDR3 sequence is CASNLMNTGELFF. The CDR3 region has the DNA TGTGCCAGCAACCTAATGAACACCGGGGAGCTGTTTTTT.

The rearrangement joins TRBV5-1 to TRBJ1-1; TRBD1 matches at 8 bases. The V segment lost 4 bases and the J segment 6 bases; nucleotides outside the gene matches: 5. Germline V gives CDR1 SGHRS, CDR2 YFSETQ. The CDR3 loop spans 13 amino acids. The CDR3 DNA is TGCGCCAGCAGCCCAGGACAGGGTCCTGAAGCTTTCTTT. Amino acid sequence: CASSPGQGPEAFF.

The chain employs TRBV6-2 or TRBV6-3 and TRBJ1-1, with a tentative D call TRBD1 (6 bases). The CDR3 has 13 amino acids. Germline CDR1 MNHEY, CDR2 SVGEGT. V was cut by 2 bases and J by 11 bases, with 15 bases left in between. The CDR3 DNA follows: TGTGCCAGCAGTTACCAACAGGGAGGGACGGCTTTCTTT. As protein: CASSYQQGGTAFF.